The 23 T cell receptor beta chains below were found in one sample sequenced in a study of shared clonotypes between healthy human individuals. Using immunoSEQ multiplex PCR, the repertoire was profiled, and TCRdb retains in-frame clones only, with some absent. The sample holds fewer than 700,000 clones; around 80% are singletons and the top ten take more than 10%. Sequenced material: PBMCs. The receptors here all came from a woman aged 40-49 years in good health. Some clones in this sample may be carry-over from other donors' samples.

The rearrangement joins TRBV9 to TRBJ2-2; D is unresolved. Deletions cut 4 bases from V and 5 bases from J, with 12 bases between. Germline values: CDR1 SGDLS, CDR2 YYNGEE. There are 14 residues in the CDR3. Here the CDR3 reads CASSRERVTGELFF. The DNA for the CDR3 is TGTGCCAGCAGCAGAGAACGGGTAACCGGGGAGCTGTTTTTT.

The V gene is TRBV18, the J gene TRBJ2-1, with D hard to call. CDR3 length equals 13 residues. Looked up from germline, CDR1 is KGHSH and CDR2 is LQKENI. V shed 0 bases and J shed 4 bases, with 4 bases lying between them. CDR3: CASSPPVYNEQFF. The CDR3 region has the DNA TGTGCCAGCTCACCACCGGTTTACAATGAGCAGTTCTTC.

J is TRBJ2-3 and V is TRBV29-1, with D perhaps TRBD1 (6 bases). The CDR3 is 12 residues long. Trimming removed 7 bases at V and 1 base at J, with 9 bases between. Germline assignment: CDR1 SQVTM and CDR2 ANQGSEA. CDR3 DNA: TGCAGCGCCCGACAGGGCACAGATACGCAGTATTTT. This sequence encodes CSARQGTDTQYF.

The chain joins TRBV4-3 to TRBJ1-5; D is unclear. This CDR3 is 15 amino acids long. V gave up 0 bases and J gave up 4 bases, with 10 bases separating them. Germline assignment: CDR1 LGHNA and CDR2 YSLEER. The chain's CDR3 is CASSQDRSFNQPQHF. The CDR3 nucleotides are TGCGCCAGCAGCCAAGATCGGTCCTTTAATCAGCCCCAGCATTTT.

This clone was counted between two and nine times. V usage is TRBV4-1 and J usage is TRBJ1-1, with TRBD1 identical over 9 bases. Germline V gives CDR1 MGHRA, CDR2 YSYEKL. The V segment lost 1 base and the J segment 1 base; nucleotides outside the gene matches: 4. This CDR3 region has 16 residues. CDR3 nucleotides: TGCGCCAGCAGCCAAGTACAGGGGGCTCCGAACACTGAAGCTTTCTTT. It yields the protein CASSQVQGAPNTEAFF.

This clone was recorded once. The CDR3 here is CASSPTSGETDTQYF. CDR3 bases: TGTGCCAGCAGCCCGACTAGCGGGGAAACAGATACGCAGTATTTT. V gene TRBV7-3 combines with J gene TRBJ2-3, with TRBD2 identical over 11 bases. In germline, CDR1 is SGHTA, CDR2 FQGTGA. With 5 bases clipped from V and 3 bases from J, the junction kept 4 bases outside the gene matches. The CDR3 sequence is 15 residues long.

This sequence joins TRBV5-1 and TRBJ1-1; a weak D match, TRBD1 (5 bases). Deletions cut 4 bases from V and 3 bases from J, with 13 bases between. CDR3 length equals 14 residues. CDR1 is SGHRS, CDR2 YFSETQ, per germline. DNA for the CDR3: TGCGCCAGCAGCATCGCAGGGAGGGACACTGAAGCTTTCTTT. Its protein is CASSIAGRDTEAFF.

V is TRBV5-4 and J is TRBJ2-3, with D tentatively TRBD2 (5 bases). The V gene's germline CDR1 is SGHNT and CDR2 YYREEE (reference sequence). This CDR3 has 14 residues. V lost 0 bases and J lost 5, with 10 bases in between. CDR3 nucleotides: TGTGCCAGCAGCTTGGTCGGCGGAGGAGATACGCAGTATTTT. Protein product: CASSLVGGGDTQYF.

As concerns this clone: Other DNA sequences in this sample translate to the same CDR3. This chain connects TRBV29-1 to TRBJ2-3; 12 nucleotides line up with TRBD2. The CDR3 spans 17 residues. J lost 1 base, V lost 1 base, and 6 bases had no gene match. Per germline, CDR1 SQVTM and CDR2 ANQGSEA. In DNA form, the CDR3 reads TGCAGCGTTGAAGGGGGACTAGCGGGTTTGGGCACAGATACGCAGTATTTT. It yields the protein CSVEGGLAGLGTDTQYF.

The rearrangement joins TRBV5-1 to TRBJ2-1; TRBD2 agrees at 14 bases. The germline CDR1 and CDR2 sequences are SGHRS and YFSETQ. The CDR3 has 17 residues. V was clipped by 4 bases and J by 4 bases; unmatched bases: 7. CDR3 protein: CASSPGTSGSIYNEQFF. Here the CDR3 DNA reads TGCGCCAGCAGCCCCGGGACTAGCGGGAGTATATACAATGAGCAGTTCTTC.

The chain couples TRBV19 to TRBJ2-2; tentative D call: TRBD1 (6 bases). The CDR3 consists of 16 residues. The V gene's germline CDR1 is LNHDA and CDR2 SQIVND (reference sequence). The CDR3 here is CATSMGRGSNTGELFF. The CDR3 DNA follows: TGTGCTACCAGTATGGGCAGGGGTTCGAACACCGGGGAGCTGTTTTTT.

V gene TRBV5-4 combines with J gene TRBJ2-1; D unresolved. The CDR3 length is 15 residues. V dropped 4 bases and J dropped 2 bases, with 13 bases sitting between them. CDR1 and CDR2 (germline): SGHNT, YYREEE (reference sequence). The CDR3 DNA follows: TGTGCCAGCAGCCCCTTGGCGACTCCCTACAATGAGCAGTTCTTC. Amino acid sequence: CASSPLATPYNEQFF.

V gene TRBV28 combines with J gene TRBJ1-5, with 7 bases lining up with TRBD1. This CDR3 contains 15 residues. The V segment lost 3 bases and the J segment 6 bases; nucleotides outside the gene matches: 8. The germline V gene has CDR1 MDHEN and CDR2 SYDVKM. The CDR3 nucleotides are TGTGCCAGCAGTTTGAGTGGGACAGTGCGTCAGCCCCAGCATTTT. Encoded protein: CASSLSGTVRQPQHF.

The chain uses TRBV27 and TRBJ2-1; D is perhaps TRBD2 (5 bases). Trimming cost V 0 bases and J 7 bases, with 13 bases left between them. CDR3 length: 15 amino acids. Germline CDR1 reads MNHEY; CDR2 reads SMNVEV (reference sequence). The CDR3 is CASSLSGGLPNEQFF. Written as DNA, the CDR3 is TGTGCCAGCAGTTTATCGGGCGGGTTACCGAATGAGCAGTTCTTC.

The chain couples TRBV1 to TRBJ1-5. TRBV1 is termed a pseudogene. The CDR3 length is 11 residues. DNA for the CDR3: TGCACCAGCAGCCTGCGGCAGCCCCAGCATTTT. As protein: CTSSLRQPQHF.

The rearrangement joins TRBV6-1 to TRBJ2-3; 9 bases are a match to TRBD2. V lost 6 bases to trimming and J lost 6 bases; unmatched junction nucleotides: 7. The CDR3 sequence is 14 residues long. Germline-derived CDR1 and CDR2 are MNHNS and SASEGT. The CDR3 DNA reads TGTGCCAGCAGGGGGGTAGCGGGAGACGATACGCAGTATTTT. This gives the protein CASRGVAGDDTQYF.

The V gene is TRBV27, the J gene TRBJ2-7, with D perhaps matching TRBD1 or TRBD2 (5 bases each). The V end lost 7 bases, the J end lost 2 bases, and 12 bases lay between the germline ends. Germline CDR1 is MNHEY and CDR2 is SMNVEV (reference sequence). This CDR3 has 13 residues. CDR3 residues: CASNPRGAYEQYF. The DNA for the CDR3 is TGTGCCAGCAACCCTAGGGGAGCCTACGAGCAGTACTTC.

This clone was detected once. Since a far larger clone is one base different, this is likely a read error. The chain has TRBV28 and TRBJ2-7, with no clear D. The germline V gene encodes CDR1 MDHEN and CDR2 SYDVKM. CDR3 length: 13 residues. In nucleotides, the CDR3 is TGTGTCAGCAGTTCTCTGAGCTCCTACGAGCAGTACTTC. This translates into CVSSSLSSYEQYF.

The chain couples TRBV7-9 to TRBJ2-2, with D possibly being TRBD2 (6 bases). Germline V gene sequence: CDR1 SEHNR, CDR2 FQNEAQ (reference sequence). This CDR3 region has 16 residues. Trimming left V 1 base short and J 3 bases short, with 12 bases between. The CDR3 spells CASSLGRGIDTGELFF. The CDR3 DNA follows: TGTGCCAGCAGCTTAGGTCGCGGGATCGACACCGGGGAGCTGTTTTTT.

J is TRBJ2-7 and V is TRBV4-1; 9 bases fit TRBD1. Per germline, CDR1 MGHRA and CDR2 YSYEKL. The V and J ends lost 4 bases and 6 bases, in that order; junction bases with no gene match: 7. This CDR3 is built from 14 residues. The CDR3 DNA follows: TGCGCCAGCAGCCCGGGGGACAGGGTTAGCGAGCAGTACTTC. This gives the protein CASSPGDRVSEQYF.

CDR3 coding DNA: TGTGCCAGCAGTTATTCCTCCCTAGCCCTCTCCTACGAGCAGTACTTC. Its protein is CASSYSSLALSYEQYF. V gene TRBV6-9 combines with J gene TRBJ2-7; D is possibly TRBD2 (5 bases). Germline loops: CDR1 MNHGY, CDR2 SVAAGI. Between the trimmed V and J ends, which lost 0 bases and 0 bases, there was a span of 12 bases. The CDR3 contains 16 residues.

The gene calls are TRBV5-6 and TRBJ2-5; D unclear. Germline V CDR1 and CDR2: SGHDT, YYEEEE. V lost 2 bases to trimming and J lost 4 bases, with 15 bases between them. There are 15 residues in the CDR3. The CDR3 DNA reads TGTGCCAGCAGCTTCATGACGGCTGGTGGAGAGACCCAGTACTTC. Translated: CASSFMTAGGETQYF.

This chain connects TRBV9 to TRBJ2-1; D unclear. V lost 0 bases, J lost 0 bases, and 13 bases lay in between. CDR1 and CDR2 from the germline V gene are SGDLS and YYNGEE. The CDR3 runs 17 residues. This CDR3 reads CASSVVGFPSSYNEQFF. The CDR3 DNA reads TGTGCCAGCAGCGTAGTAGGGTTCCCGAGCTCCTACAATGAGCAGTTCTTC.